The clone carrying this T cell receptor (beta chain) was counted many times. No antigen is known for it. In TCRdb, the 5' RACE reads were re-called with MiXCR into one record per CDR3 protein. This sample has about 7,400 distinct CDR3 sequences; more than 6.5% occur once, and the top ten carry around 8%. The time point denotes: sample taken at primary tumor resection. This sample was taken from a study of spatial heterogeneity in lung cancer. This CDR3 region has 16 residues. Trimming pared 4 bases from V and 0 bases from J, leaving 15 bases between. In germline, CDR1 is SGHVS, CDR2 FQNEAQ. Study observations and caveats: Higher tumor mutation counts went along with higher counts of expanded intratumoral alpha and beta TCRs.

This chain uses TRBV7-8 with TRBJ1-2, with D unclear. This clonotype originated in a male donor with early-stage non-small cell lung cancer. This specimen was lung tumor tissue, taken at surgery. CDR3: CASSSGEAGTNYGYTF. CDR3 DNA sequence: TGTGCCAGCAGCTCTGGGGAGGCGGGGACTAACTATGGCTACACCTTC.